Below are 22 T cell receptor beta chains sequenced from a single sample in a study of technical replicates of blood from several donors. Libraries were prepared by immunoSEQ multiplex PCR; TCRdb keeps only in-frame clonotypes and omits some of them. The data show tens of thousands of clones, with just over 95% seen just once and about 0.2% held by the top ten. Sequencing was performed on T cells isolated from PBMCs. Receptors were obtained from a human donor in good health.

The CDR3 DNA reads TGTGCCTGGACCACGGACAGCAACACTGAAGCTTTCTTT. This encodes CAWTTDSNTEAFF. The chain carries TRBV30 and TRBJ1-1; TRBD1 might be the D (6 bases). Trimming stripped 4 bases from V and 2 bases from J, with 11 bases between. In germline, CDR1 is GTSNPN, CDR2 SVGIG (reference sequence). The CDR3 loop spans 13 amino acids.

The chain links TRBV18 to TRBJ1-5; 7 nucleotides line up with TRBD1. The trim removed 3 bases at V and 2 bases at J, leaving 4 bases unmatched. Germline loops: CDR1 KGHSH, CDR2 LQKENI. CDR3 length: 15 amino acids. The CDR3 DNA sequence: TGTGCCAGCTCACCTAGGACAGGAGGCAATCAGCCCCAGCATTTT. The encoded protein is CASSPRTGGNQPQHF.

J is TRBJ1-5 and V is TRBV7-9; TRBD1 agrees at 7 bases. Germline assignment: CDR1 SEHNR and CDR2 FQNEAQ (reference sequence). The CDR3 runs 14 residues. V was pared by 2 bases and J by 3 bases, with 1 base of the junction left unmatched. The DNA for the CDR3 is TGTGCCAGCAGCTTAACAGGGGCCAATCAGCCCCAGCATTTT. It yields the protein CASSLTGANQPQHF.

The sample holds one count of this clone. This sequence joins TRBV9 and TRBJ1-1, with D possibly being TRBD1 (5 bases). CDR1 is SGDLS and CDR2 is YYNGEE in the germline V gene. This CDR3 spans 16 amino acids. V was clipped by 0 bases and J by 0 bases, with 12 bases between them. The CDR3 bases are TGTGCCAGCAGCGTAGGGTCTCAGGGAATGAACACTGAAGCTTTCTTT. Residues: CASSVGSQGMNTEAFF.

V and J are TRBV5-4 and TRBJ1-1; weak D call: TRBD1 (5 bases). Trimming shortened V by 3 bases and J by 3 bases, and 15 bases separated the two germline ends. The CDR3 runs to 15 residues. CDR1 and CDR2 (germline): SGHNT, YYREEE (reference sequence). CDR3 residues: CASSSGRGGYTEAFF. The CDR3 region has the DNA TGTGCCAGCAGCTCGGGGAGGGGCGGGTACACTGAAGCTTTCTTT.

This clone was seen a single time. This chain links TRBV10-2 with TRBJ1-2; a possible D gene is TRBD1 (5 bases). This CDR3 is built from 15 residues. V lost 4 bases and J lost 4, with 16 bases in between. Germline CDR1 WSHSY, CDR2 SAAADI. In nucleotides, the CDR3 is TGCGCCAGCAGTGCCACGGGGGGGGGAGGCTATGGCTACACCTTC. Translating it yields CASSATGGGGYGYTF.

The CDR3, as DNA: TGCAGCGTTGAACTCCTAGCGGGGCGGTACGAGCAGTACTTC. Translating gives CSVELLAGRYEQYF. This chain uses TRBV29-1 with TRBJ2-7, with 9 bases fitting TRBD2. The CDR3 runs 14 residues. Germline V CDR1 and CDR2: SQVTM, ANQGSEA. The J segment lost 4 bases and the V segment lost 2 bases, leaving 6 bases of the junction unmatched.

The CDR3 loop is CASSNRVRNYEQYF. For the CDR3, the DNA is TGCGCCAGCAGCAACAGGGTAAGAAACTACGAGCAGTACTTC. This chain joins TRBV5-1 and TRBJ2-7, with a weak D call TRBD1 (6 bases). V gave up 4 bases and J gave up 3 bases, with 14 bases separating them. Germline-derived CDR1 and CDR2 are SGHRS and YFSETQ. The CDR3 has 14 residues.

The chain is built from TRBV7-9 and TRBJ1-5; TRBD1 agrees at 7 bases. Germline V gives CDR1 SEHNR, CDR2 FQNEAQ (reference sequence). The CDR3 spans 13 residues. Unmatched junction bases numbered 3, after V lost 6 bases and J lost 4 bases. CDR3 nucleotides: TGTGCCAGCAGTCGACAGGGTAATCAGCCCCAGCATTTT. Residues: CASSRQGNQPQHF.

The chain couples TRBV7-6 to TRBJ2-7, with TRBD1 as a possible D gene (5 bases). The CDR3 is 12 residues long. The germline gives CDR1 SGHVS, CDR2 FNYEAQ. V was trimmed by 5 bases and J by 5 bases, leaving 10 bases between them. CDR3 amino acids: CASSAGYHEQYF. The DNA of the CDR3 is TGTGCCAGCAGCGCAGGGTACCACGAGCAGTACTTC.

The V gene is TRBV7-9, the J gene TRBJ2-7; 8 positions match TRBD2. CDR3 length: 15 residues. CDR1 is SEHNR, CDR2 FQNEAQ, per germline (reference sequence). J was trimmed by 5 bases and V by 4 bases; bases with no gene match: 10. The CDR3 is CASSSHPGLDDEQYF. CDR3 sequence (DNA): TGTGCCAGCAGCTCACATCCGGGACTAGACGACGAGCAGTACTTC.

This chain's CDR3 is CASSIPRGQSGANVLTF. The CDR3 DNA sequence: TGTGCCAGCAGCATACCAAGGGGACAGTCTGGGGCCAACGTCCTGACTTTC. The V call is TRBV11-2, the J call TRBJ2-6; TRBD1 aligns across 7 bases. This CDR3 region has 17 residues. CDR1 is SGHAT, CDR2 FQNNGV, per germline. V dropped 5 bases and J dropped 1; count of bases not matched to a gene: 8.

This clone was observed once. The rearrangement uses TRBV10-3 and TRBJ2-5, with 7 positions matching TRBD1. CDR3 length: 14 amino acids. From germline, CDR1 is ENHRY and CDR2 SYGVKD. The V gene end was trimmed by 0 bases and the J gene end by 4 bases; junction bases not matched to a gene: 2. The CDR3 DNA is TGTGCCATCAGTGAGTCACAGGGGCTAGAGACCCAGTACTTC. Encoded protein: CAISESQGLETQYF.

V gene TRBV6-1 combines with J gene TRBJ2-7; 9 nucleotides agree with TRBD1. V lost 7 bases, J lost 2 bases, and 9 bases stayed unmatched. The CDR3 runs 15 residues. CDR1 is MNHNS, CDR2 SASEGT, per germline. Here the CDR3 DNA reads TGTGCCAGCACCATAAATGGACAGGGGACCTACGAGCAGTACTTC. This encodes CASTINGQGTYEQYF.

The chain combines TRBV5-5 with TRBJ2-7; 9 positions match TRBD1. Germline V CDR1 and CDR2: SGHKS, YYEKEE (reference sequence). The CDR3 has 13 amino acids. The V and J ends lost 4 bases and 3 bases, in that order; junction bases with no gene match: 2. CDR3 protein: CASSRDRVYEQYF. The CDR3 region has the DNA TGTGCCAGCAGCCGGGACAGGGTCTACGAGCAGTACTTC.

V gene TRBV4-1 combines with J gene TRBJ1-1; tentative D call: TRBD1 (6 bases). CDR3 length: 16 residues. Germline V gene data show CDR1 as MGHRA and CDR2 as YSYEKL. Trimming took off 4 bases at V and 0 bases at J, with 15 bases between the two ends. The CDR3 protein is CASSRIVQGLNTEAFF. CDR3 nucleotides: TGCGCCAGCAGCCGAATAGTACAGGGACTGAACACTGAAGCTTTCTTT.

The gene calls are TRBV6-5 and TRBJ2-7; D is ambiguous. V dropped 6 bases and J dropped 0 bases, with 9 bases sitting between them. Looked up from germline, CDR1 is MNHEY and CDR2 is SVGAGI. The CDR3 runs 13 residues. The CDR3 reads CASSQTGSYEQYF. As DNA, the CDR3 is TGTGCCAGCAGCCAGACGGGCTCCTACGAGCAGTACTTC.

Points on this clone: The identical CDR3 is also encoded by other nucleotide sequences in the sample. This chain connects TRBV28 to TRBJ2-5; 7 positions match TRBD1. Germline trimming cut 5 bases from V and 4 bases from J; bases unmatched to any gene: 4. This CDR3 region has 13 residues. Germline loops: CDR1 MDHEN, CDR2 SYDVKM. CDR3 amino acids: CASSLQGSETQYF. Here the CDR3 DNA reads TGTGCCAGCAGTCTACAGGGGTCAGAGACCCAGTACTTC.

Note on this clone: The same CDR3 can be traced to other DNA sequences in this sample. The chain has TRBV6-5 and TRBJ2-3; TRBD2 agrees at 9 bases. The CDR3 is 16 amino acids. J lost 3 bases, V lost 2 bases, and 6 bases had no gene match. Germline-derived CDR1 and CDR2 are MNHEY and SVGAGI. Written as DNA, the CDR3 is TGTGCCAGCAGTTACCCCACCAGCGGGGGGACAGATACGCAGTATTTT. Protein sequence: CASSYPTSGGTDTQYF.

This clone showed up just once. The chain has TRBV13 and TRBJ2-1, with 11 nucleotides matching TRBD2. The CDR3 is made up of 16 amino acids. The V gene end was trimmed by 7 bases and the J gene end by 8 bases; junction bases not matched to a gene: 13. Germline V lookup: CDR1 PRHDT, CDR2 FYEKMQ (reference sequence). The CDR3 spells CASTLLTSGGIDEQFF. The CDR3 nucleotides are TGTGCCAGCACCCTTCTCACTAGCGGGGGTATCGATGAGCAGTTCTTC.

The chain employs TRBV29-1 and TRBJ2-2; no reliable D call. Between the trimmed V and J ends, which lost 6 bases and 6 bases, there was a span of 11 bases. The CDR3 has 12 amino acids. CDR1 SQVTM and CDR2 ANQGSEA come from the germline V gene. DNA for the CDR3: TGCAGCGTCTTGCCTCCGGCCGGGGAGCTGTTTTTT. Translating it yields CSVLPPAGELFF.

The chain uses TRBV5-1 and TRBJ1-1; D is perhaps TRBD1 (6 bases). From germline, CDR1 is SGHRS and CDR2 YFSETQ. This CDR3 spans 15 amino acids. Trimming took 0 bases from V and 5 from J, leaving 14 bases between them. The CDR3, as DNA: TGCGCCAGCAGCTTGGCCGGTGGACAGACGACTGAAGCTTTCTTT. It translates to CASSLAGGQTTEAFF.